The TCR beta chain described here comes from a study of T cell responses to AZD1222 COVID-19 vaccine. Notes on the study in general: Donors were largely white British and mainly female; clonal diversity was possibly underestimated.

Method: immunoSEQ multiplex PCR; TCRdb's copy keeps in-frame clones and lacks some. The sample has about 160,000 clones, about 93% seen once; the top ten hold 3% to 3.5%. On this clone itself: Its antigen is unidentified.

The CDR3 extends over 13 amino acids. Germline CDR1 SNHLY, CDR2 FYNNEI. Deletions cut 2 bases from V and 7 bases from J, with 9 bases between. The sequence derives from an adult who received the AZD1222 COVID-19 vaccine. Material: peripheral blood, obtained 28 days after the second AZD1222 dose. The V gene is TRBV2, the J gene TRBJ1-5; no firm D call. CDR3: CASSEWVGQPQHF. CDR3 in DNA: TGTGCCAGCAGTGAATGGGTGGGCCAGCCCCAGCATTTT.